Listed here are 29 T cell receptor beta chains from one sample, sequenced in a study of molecular identifiers for immune sequencing clone quantification. MiXCR was run by TCRdb on the PCR reads, yielding one entry per CDR3 protein. The table records around 9,000 distinct CDR3 sequences, 19% of them present only once. Sequenced sample: naive CD8+ T cells from blood, with Jurkat cell RNA spiked in. The subset was: FACS-sorted CD8+CD4-CCR7+CD45RA+ naive T cells. All receptors derive from a human donor in good health. Some libraries in this study had Jurkat cell RNA spiked in.

This clonotype was seen ten or more times. The rearrangement joins TRBV6-6 to TRBJ1-3; TRBD1 aligns across 7 bases. Unmatched junction bases numbered 0, after V lost 4 bases and J lost 0 bases. Germline lookup yields CDR1 MNHNY and CDR2 SVGAGI (reference sequence). The CDR3 length is 14 residues. For the CDR3, the DNA is TGTGCCAGCAGTTGGGACAGCTCTGGAAACACCATATATTTT. Translating it yields CASSWDSSGNTIYF.

This clonotype qualifies as medium-sized. The chain couples TRBV6-2 or TRBV6-3 to TRBJ2-7, with 9 bases aligning to TRBD1. The CDR3 has 13 residues. Germline V lookup: CDR1 MNHEY, CDR2 SVGEGT. The trim removed 1 base at V and 6 bases at J, leaving 1 base unmatched. This CDR3 is CASSYLQGAEQYF. The CDR3 coding sequence is TGTGCCAGCAGTTACTTACAGGGGGCCGAGCAGTACTTC.

This clonotype was seen repeatedly, ten times or more. The rearrangement joins TRBV27 to TRBJ1-5; 8 positions agree with TRBD1. The V gene end was trimmed by 3 bases and the J gene end by 1 base; junction bases not matched to a gene: 5. This CDR3 region has 16 residues. CDR1 and CDR2 from the germline V gene are MNHEY and SMNVEV (reference sequence). The CDR3 DNA reads as TGTGCCAGCAGTTTCAGGGGGCCATTGAGCAATCAGCCCCAGCATTTT. This sequence encodes CASSFRGPLSNQPQHF.

By sample share, this clonotype is medium-sized. The rearrangement uses TRBV9 and TRBJ2-2, with D unclear. Germline-derived CDR1 and CDR2 are SGDLS and YYNGEE. This CDR3 is 12 amino acids long. The ends were cut back, 4 bases at V and 2 bases at J, with 3 bases in the middle. In DNA form, the CDR3 reads TGTGCCAGCAGCACAAACACCGGGGAGCTGTTTTTT. It yields the protein CASSTNTGELFF.

The table lists this clonotype with many counts. The chain joins TRBV7-9 to TRBJ1-1, with D possibly TRBD1 on 5 matching bases. V was clipped by 2 bases and J by 4 bases, with 20 bases between them. The CDR3 is 17 amino acids. Germline lookup yields CDR1 SEHNR and CDR2 FQNEAQ (reference sequence). CDR3 DNA sequence: TGTGCCAGCAGCTTACCTCAGGGTGGAGGGGAAGGCACTGAAGCTTTCTTT. Its translation is CASSLPQGGGEGTEAFF.

This clonotype is medium-sized. The rearrangement links TRBV4-3 to TRBJ2-2, with 11 bases identical to TRBD1. CDR3 size: 22 residues. Germline V gives CDR1 LGHNA, CDR2 YSLEER. Germline trimming cut 0 bases from V and 0 bases from J; bases unmatched to any gene: 15. Here the CDR3 reads CASSQEGLLGTGGRANTGELFF. CDR3 sequence (DNA): TGCGCCAGCAGCCAAGAGGGGTTGTTGGGGACAGGGGGTCGGGCGAACACCGGGGAGCTGTTTTTT.

This clonotype was counted many times. The junction departs from germline at one end; a sequencing error may be responsible. The V call is TRBV12-3 or TRBV12-4, the J call TRBJ1-2; no clear D. The CDR3 has 16 amino acids. The CDR3 DNA is TGTGCCAACAGTTTCTCGACCTGTTCGGCTAACTATGGCTACACCTTC. Amino acid sequence: CANSFSTCSANYGYTF.

This clonotype was seen a handful of times. A much larger clone is a single base away; this may be a read error. The chain recombines TRBV14 with TRBJ1-2; D uncertain. CDR3 length equals 14 residues. The V end was cut by 1 base, the J end by 4 bases, with 10 bases between. Germline assignment: CDR1 SGHDN and CDR2 FVKESK. CDR3: CASSQGNTGYGYTF. In nucleotides, the CDR3 is TGTGCCAGCAGCCAAGGGAACACTGGCTATGGCTACACCTTC.

By proportion, this clonotype is medium-sized. The gene calls are TRBV28 and TRBJ2-5; 8 nucleotides match TRBD1. Per the germline V gene, CDR1 is MDHEN and CDR2 is SYDVKM. With V trimmed by 6 bases and J by 2 bases, 14 bases remained unmatched. This CDR3 contains 17 residues. The CDR3 loop is CASSPGQGAYIQETQYF. The CDR3, as DNA: TGTGCCAGCAGCCCGGGGCAGGGGGCATATATTCAAGAGACCCAGTACTTC.

In this sample, this clonotype is medium-sized. The chain has TRBV29-1 and TRBJ1-4; the match to TRBD1 covers 7 bases. Germline V gene data show CDR1 as SQVTM and CDR2 as ANQGSEA. The CDR3 is 18 residues long. V was pared by 0 bases and J by 5 bases, with 15 bases of the junction left unmatched. CDR3 coding DNA: TGCAGCGTTGAAGAAGCCCCGACAGGGAAGGGGTGGAATGAAAAACTGTTTTTT. It encodes CSVEEAPTGKGWNEKLFF.

This clonotype was observed at least ten times. V and J are TRBV20-1 and TRBJ2-1, with 10 bases that match TRBD2. Unmatched junction bases numbered 11, after V lost 1 base and J lost 5 bases. CDR1 is DFQATT, CDR2 SNEGSKA, per germline (reference sequence). This CDR3 contains 17 residues. The CDR3 coding sequence is TGCAGTGCTAGAGCTCTAGCGGGAGACGACTTAAACAATGAGCAGTTCTTC. Protein product: CSARALAGDDLNNEQFF.

This clonotype has ten or more counts. The chain links TRBV3-1 to TRBJ1-4; 8 bases line up with TRBD1. The CDR3 has 18 amino acids. In germline, CDR1 is LGHDT, CDR2 YNNKEL (reference sequence). V shed 6 bases, J shed 2 bases, and the junction held 14 bases outside the gene matches. The CDR3 spells CASSPYWDRPGTNEKLFF. The CDR3 bases are TGTGCCAGCAGTCCATATTGGGACAGGCCTGGGACTAATGAAAAACTGTTTTTT.

This clonotype ranks as medium-sized. The chain recombines TRBV19 with TRBJ2-1; D remains ambiguous. The CDR3 contains 13 residues. The V gene lost 3 bases and the J gene lost 5 bases, with 8 bases spanning the gap. The germline gives CDR1 LNHDA, CDR2 SQIVND (reference sequence). Here the CDR3 DNA reads TGTGCCAGTAGTATGTCGGCCGACAATGAGCAGTTCTTC. Translating it yields CASSMSADNEQFF.

There are many counts of this clonotype. The chain is built from TRBV5-4 and TRBJ2-5, with D possibly matching TRBD2 (6 bases). The V end lost 4 bases, the J end lost 2 bases, and 18 bases lay between the germline ends. The CDR3 runs to 16 residues. Germline V gives CDR1 SGHNT, CDR2 YYREEE (reference sequence). The CDR3 protein is CASSARPGLQQETQYF. The CDR3 DNA reads TGTGCCAGCAGCGCTCGACCGGGACTGCAACAAGAGACCCAGTACTTC.

In its sample, this clonotype was seen many times. The chain recombines TRBV20-1 with TRBJ2-5, with D possibly being TRBD1 (5 bases). This CDR3 spans 13 amino acids. Trimming removed 6 bases from V and 7 bases from J, with 18 bases in between. Germline CDR1 DFQATT, CDR2 SNEGSKA (reference sequence). The CDR3 sequence is CSAIQEPYATQYF. CDR3 coding DNA: TGCAGTGCCATACAGGAGCCGTACGCGACCCAGTACTTC.

This clonotype was detected many times. The gene calls are TRBV28 and TRBJ1-2; possibly TRBD1 for D (5 bases). From germline, CDR1 is MDHEN and CDR2 SYDVKM. The V end lost 1 base, the J end lost 3 bases, and 15 bases lay between the germline ends. The CDR3 has 16 residues. CDR3 in amino acids: CASSLLGTQGHYGYTF. The CDR3 DNA follows: TGTGCCAGCAGTTTATTAGGGACGCAAGGTCACTATGGCTACACCTTC.

This clonotype showed up many times. V gene TRBV7-9 combines with J gene TRBJ1-5; a weak D match, TRBD1 (5 bases). The CDR3 covers 15 residues. Germline lookup yields CDR1 SEHNR and CDR2 FQNEAQ (reference sequence). The V end was cut by 5 bases, the J end by 0 bases, with 11 bases between. The CDR3 is CASSKTENSNQPQHF. CDR3 DNA sequence: TGTGCCAGCAGCAAGACAGAAAATAGCAATCAGCCCCAGCATTTT.

In its sample, this clonotype is medium-sized (0.01 to 0.1%). The chain employs TRBV4-3 and TRBJ2-5; unclear D gene. CDR3 length: 16 residues. Trimming removed 4 bases at V and 4 bases at J, with 19 bases between. Germline lookup yields CDR1 LGHNA and CDR2 YSLEER. As DNA, the CDR3 is TGCGCCAGCAGCCGCTCCGCGGACCTGGGCGGAGAGACCCAGTACTTC. Residues: CASSRSADLGGETQYF.

Sample share makes this clonotype medium-sized (0.01 to 0.1%). The chain employs TRBV20-1 and TRBJ2-5; 7 positions match TRBD2. Germline CDR1 and CDR2: DFQATT and SNEGSKA (reference sequence). The CDR3 contains 13 residues. The junction had 3 bases not matched to a gene; V was cut back by 5 bases and J by 0 bases. The CDR3: CSAETSDQETQYF. In DNA, the CDR3 is TGCAGTGCTGAAACTAGCGACCAAGAGACCCAGTACTTC.

The CDR3 DNA reads as TGTGCCAGCAGTATCGGACTAGCGACCTACAATGAGCAGTTCTTC. It codes for CASSIGLATYNEQFF. This chain joins TRBV13 and TRBJ2-1; 9 bases agree with TRBD2. The germline V gene encodes CDR1 PRHDT and CDR2 FYEKMQ (reference sequence). J lost 2 bases, V lost 6 bases, and 5 bases had no gene match. The CDR3 runs 15 residues.

In the case of this clonotype: The conserved phenylalanine or tryptophan is not found at the CDR3 terminus, so this likely reflects a read error. The limits of the CDR3 on the DNA are not certain, so only TCRdb's listed CDR3 is given. The chain uses TRBV3-1 and TRBJ2-3; whether TRBD2, the table's D call, matches the DNA was not checked. Germline CDR1 reads LGHDT; CDR2 reads YNNKEL (reference sequence). The CDR3 sequence runs 11 residues, both termini included. Here the CDR3 reads CASSQDGTSEL.

This clonotype was observed many times. J is TRBJ2-7 and V is TRBV20-1; D perhaps matches TRBD2 (7 bases). Germline lookup yields CDR1 DFQATT and CDR2 SNEGSKA (reference sequence). The V and J ends lost 5 bases and 0 bases respectively, with 14 bases between them. The CDR3 has 14 residues. The CDR3 nucleotides read TGCAGTGCTGATGGGGGCGGGAGCTCCTACGAGCAGTACTTC. This gives the protein CSADGGGSSYEQYF.

The sample holds a few counts of this clonotype. Given a much more abundant clone one base away, this may be a read error. The V gene is TRBV7-9, the J gene TRBJ2-7; 8 bases line up with TRBD1. Trimming cost V 5 bases and J 5 bases; bases outside gene matches: 8. The germline CDR1 and CDR2 sequences are SEHNR and FQNEAQ (reference sequence). The CDR3 has 14 residues. The chain's CDR3 is CASSHQDRVHEQYF. The DNA for the CDR3 is TGTGCCAGCAGCCACCAGGACAGGGTCCACGAGCAGTACTTC.

Judged by abundance, this clonotype is medium-sized. The V call is TRBV7-9, the J call TRBJ2-3; possibly TRBD2 for D (5 bases). Looked up from germline, CDR1 is SEHNR and CDR2 is FQNEAQ (reference sequence). V was clipped by 3 bases and J by 3 bases, with 10 bases between them. This CDR3 spans 14 amino acids. CDR3 protein: CASSFVGGTDTQYF. Here the CDR3 DNA reads TGTGCCAGCAGCTTCGTGGGCGGGACAGATACGCAGTATTTT.

This clonotype is medium-sized by share. The J gene is TRBJ1-2, the V gene TRBV21-1; the D call TRBD1 from the table was never checked on the DNA. TRBV21-1 is described as a pseudogene. The CDR3 covers 16 residues. CDR3 nucleotide sequence: TGTGCCAGCAGCCCCCCCAGGAGACAGGGAAAGTATGGCTACACCTTC. This codes for CASSPPRRQGKYGYTF.

This clonotype was recorded at least ten times. This chain connects TRBV11-2 to TRBJ2-5; D unclear. CDR3 length: 11 residues. CDR1 is SGHAT and CDR2 is FQNNGV in the germline V gene. Trimming removed 5 bases from V and 5 bases from J, with 6 bases in between. The CDR3 loop reads CASSRMETQYF. DNA for the CDR3: TGTGCCAGCAGCCGAATGGAGACCCAGTACTTC. Complete variable domain (other parts from reference TRBV11-2 and TRBJ2-5): EAGVAQSPRYKIIEKRQSVAFWCNPISGHATLYWYQQILGQGPKLLIQFQNNGVVDDSQLPKDRFSAERLKGVDSTLKIQPAKLEDSAVYLCASSRMETQYFGPGTRLLVL.

Regarding this clonotype: The junction differs from germline at one of its ends, possibly a read error. The chain recombines TRBV5-3 with TRBJ2-3; TRBD2 aligns across 10 bases. TRBV5-3 is an ORF for which the function is uncertain. The CDR3 totals 16 residues. The CDR3 DNA follows: TGTGCCAGCAGCTCGGATCCTAGCGGGAGTACAGATACGCAGTATTTT. This codes for CASSSDPSGSTDTQYF.

Remarks on this clonotype: A much larger clone lies a single base off, so this may be a read error. This sequence joins TRBV5-3 and TRBJ1-1, with D uncertain. TRBV5-3 has ORF status, its function being uncertain. The CDR3 consists of 12 residues. The CDR3 protein is CVSSSMNTEAFF. In DNA, the CDR3 is TGTGTCAGCAGCTCCATGAACACTGAAGCTTTCTTT.

Remarks on this clonotype: A read error may produce the germline difference seen at one junction end. The V call is TRBV12-3 or TRBV12-4, the J call TRBJ1-1; D is undetermined. This CDR3 has 13 amino acids. CDR3 sequence reads: CAGSFSSQGEAFF. DNA for the CDR3: TGTGCCGGCAGTTTCTCAAGTCAAGGGGAAGCTTTCTTT.